This TCR beta chain came from a study of patients and donors after allogeneic stem cell transplantation. The CDR3 is 15 residues long. Germline V gene sequence: CDR1 MGHRA, CDR2 YSYEKL. The V gene lost 2 bases and the J gene lost 6 bases, with 16 bases spanning the gap. TCRdb passed the RT-PCR reads through MiXCR, listing each CDR3 protein once. Here the sample spans roughly 880,000 distinct CDR3 sequences, roughly 18% being singletons. In its sample, this clonotype was seen a few times. This clonotype was obtained from a human donor who was either an allogeneic HSCT recipient or a stem cell or donor lymphocyte infusion donor (not recorded which). It is not recorded whose cells these are; they may come from a transplant donor. Sequencing was carried out using blood, either unsorted or a sorted T cell fraction (not recorded which). V is TRBV4-1 and J is TRBJ1-2; D is perhaps TRBD1 (5 bases). The CDR3 nucleotides read TGCGCCAGCAGCCAAATACGGGGCCCCTATAATGGCTACACCTTC. Amino acid sequence: CASSQIRGPYNGYTF.